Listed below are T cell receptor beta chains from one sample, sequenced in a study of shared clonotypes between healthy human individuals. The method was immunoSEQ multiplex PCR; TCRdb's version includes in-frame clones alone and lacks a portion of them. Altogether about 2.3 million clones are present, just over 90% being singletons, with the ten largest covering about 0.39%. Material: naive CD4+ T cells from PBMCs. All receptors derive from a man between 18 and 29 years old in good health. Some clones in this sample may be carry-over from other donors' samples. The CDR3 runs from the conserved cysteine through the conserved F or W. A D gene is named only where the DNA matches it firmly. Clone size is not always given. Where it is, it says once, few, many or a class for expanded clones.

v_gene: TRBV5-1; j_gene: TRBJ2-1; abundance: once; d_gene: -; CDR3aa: CASSLEPSANNEQFF; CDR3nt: TGCGCCAGCAGCTTGGAACCTAGCGCCAACAATGAGCAGTTCTTC
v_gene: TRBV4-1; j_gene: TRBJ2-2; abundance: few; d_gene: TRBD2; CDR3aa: CASSRGLAGAYNGELFF; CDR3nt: TGCGCCAGCAGCCGAGGACTAGCGGGAGCATATAACGGGGAGCTGTTTTTT
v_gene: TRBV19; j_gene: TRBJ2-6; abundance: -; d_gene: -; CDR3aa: CASSIERPGANVLTF; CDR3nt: TGTGCCAGTAGTATTGAACGACCTGGGGCCAACGTCCTGACTTTC
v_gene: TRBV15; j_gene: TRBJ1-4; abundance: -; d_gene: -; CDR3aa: CATSRRPFSGGTNEKLFF; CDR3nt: TGTGCCACCAGCAGACGCCCATTCTCGGGTGGAACTAATGAAAAACTGTTTTTT
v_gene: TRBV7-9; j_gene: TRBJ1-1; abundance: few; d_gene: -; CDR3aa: CASSLSLGMNTEAFF; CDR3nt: TGTGCCAGCAGCTTATCGTTGGGTATGAACACTGAAGCTTTCTTT
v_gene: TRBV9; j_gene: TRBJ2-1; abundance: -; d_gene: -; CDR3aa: CASSVEHSYNEQFF; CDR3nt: TGTGCCAGCAGCGTCGAGCACTCATACAATGAGCAGTTCTTC
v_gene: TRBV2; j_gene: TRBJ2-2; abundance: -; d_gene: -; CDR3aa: CASGGNTGELFF; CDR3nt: TGTGCCAGCGGGGGGAACACCGGGGAGCTGTTTTTT
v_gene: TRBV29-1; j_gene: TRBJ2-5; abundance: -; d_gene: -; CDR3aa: CSTIGEFRETQYF; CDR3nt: TGCAGCACGATCGGGGAGTTCAGAGAGACCCAGTACTTC
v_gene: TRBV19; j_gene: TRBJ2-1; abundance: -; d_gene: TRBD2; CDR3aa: CASSRQGTSGRAYNEQFF; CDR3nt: TGTGCCAGTAGCCGACAGGGAACTAGCGGGAGGGCCTACAATGAGCAGTTCTTC
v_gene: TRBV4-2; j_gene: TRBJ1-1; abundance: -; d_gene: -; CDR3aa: CASSQGGEAFF; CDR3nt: TGTGCCAGCAGCCAGGGGGGAGAAGCTTTCTTT
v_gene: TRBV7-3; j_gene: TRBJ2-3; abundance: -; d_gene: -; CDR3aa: CASSFRAGTDTQYF; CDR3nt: TGTGCCAGCAGCTTCCGAGCTGGAACAGATACGCAGTATTTT
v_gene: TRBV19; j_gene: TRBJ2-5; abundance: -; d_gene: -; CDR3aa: CATGWPGGAETQYF; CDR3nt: TGTGCCACCGGGTGGCCGGGGGGCGCGGAGACCCAGTACTTC
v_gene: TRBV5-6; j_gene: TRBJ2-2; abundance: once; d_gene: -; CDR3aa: CASSLGPRTGELFF; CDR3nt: TGTGCCAGCAGCCTGGGACCCCGGACCGGGGAGCTGTTTTTT
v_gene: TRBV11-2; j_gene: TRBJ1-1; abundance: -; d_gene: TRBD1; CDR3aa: CASSSRDSEAFF; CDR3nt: TGTGCCAGCAGCTCCCGGGACAGTGAAGCTTTCTTT
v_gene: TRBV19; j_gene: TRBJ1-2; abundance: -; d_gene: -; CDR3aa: CASSISGQNYGYTF; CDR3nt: TGTGCCAGTAGTATCTCCGGACAAAACTATGGCTACACCTTC
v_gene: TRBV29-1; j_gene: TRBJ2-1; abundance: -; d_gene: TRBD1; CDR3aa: CSVARDRVRFF; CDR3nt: TGCAGCGTCGCCCGGGACAGGGTCCGATTCTTC
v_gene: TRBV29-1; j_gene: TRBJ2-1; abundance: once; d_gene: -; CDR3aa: CSVESWGGEMNEQFF; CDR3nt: TGCAGCGTTGAGTCTTGGGGGGGCGAAATGAATGAGCAGTTCTTC
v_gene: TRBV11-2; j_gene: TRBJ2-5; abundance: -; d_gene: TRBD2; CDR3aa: CASSPTPGLAYF; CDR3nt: TGTGCCAGCAGCCCAACCCCCGGACTAGCGTACTTC
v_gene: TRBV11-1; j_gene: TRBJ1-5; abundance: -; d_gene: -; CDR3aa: CASSLGGVNQPQHF; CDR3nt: TGTGCCAGCAGCCTTGGGGGCGTTAATCAGCCCCAGCATTTT
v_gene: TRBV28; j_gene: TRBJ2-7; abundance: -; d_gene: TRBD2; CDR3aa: CASSPIGRANYEQYF; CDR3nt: TGTGCCAGCAGTCCCATCGGGAGGGCCAATTACGAGCAGTACTTC
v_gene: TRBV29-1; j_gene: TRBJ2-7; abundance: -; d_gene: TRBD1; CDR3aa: CSVEEGGQAPYEQYF; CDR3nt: TGCAGCGTTGAGGAGGGGGGACAGGCCCCCTACGAGCAGTACTTC
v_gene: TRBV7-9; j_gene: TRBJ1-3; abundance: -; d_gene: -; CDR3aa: CASSQTGNTIYF; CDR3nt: TGTGCCAGCAGCCAGACTGGAAACACCATATATTTT
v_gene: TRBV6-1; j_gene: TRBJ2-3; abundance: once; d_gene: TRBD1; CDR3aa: CASSDYRGKADTQYF; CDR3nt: TGTGCCAGCAGTGACTACAGGGGTAAGGCAGATACGCAGTATTTT
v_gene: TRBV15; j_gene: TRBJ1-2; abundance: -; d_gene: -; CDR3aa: CATSRGGSYGYTF; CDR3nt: TGTGCCACCAGCAGGGGGGGGAGCTATGGCTACACCTTC
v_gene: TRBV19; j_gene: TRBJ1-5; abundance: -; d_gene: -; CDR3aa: CASSIVGLRGNQPQHF; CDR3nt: TGTGCCAGTAGTATAGTGGGGCTCCGGGGCAATCAGCCCCAGCATTTT
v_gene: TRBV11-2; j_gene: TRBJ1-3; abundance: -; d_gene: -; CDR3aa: CASSPDRLTSGNTIYF; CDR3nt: TGTGCCAGCAGCCCAGACAGGCTAACCTCTGGAAACACCATATATTTT
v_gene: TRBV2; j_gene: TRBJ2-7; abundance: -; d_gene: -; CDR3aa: CASESGTSSYEQYF; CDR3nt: TGTGCCAGCGAGAGCGGAACGAGCTCCTACGAGCAGTACTTC
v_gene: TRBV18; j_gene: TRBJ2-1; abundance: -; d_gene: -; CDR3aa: CASSPLTSSYNEQFF; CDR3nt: TGTGCCAGCTCACCACTGACCAGCTCCTACAATGAGCAGTTCTTC
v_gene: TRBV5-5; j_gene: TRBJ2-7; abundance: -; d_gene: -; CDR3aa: CASRRGRETYEQYF; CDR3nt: TGTGCCAGCAGGAGGGGACGCGAGACCTACGAGCAGTACTTC
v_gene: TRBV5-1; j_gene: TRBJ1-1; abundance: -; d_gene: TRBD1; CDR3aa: CASSLTGDIAEAFF; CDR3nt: TGCGCCAGCAGCTTAACAGGGGATATCGCTGAAGCTTTCTTT
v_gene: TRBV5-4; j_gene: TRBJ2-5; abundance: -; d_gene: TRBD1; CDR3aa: CASSSRTGHQETQYF; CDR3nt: TGTGCCAGCAGCTCGCGGACAGGGCACCAAGAGACCCAGTACTTC
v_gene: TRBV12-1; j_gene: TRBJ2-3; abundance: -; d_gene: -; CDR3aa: CASSPRRRDTQYF; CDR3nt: TGTGCCAGCAGCCCTCGTCGGAGAGATACGCAGTATTTT
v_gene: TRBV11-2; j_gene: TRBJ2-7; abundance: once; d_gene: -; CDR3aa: CASSLERVVSYEQYF; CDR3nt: TGTGCCAGCAGCTTAGAGCGGGTCGTTAGCTACGAGCAGTACTTC
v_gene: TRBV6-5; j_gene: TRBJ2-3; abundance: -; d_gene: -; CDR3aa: CASGQMRSARYTQYF; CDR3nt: TGTGCCAGCGGCCAAATGCGGAGCGCCCGCTATACGCAGTATTTT
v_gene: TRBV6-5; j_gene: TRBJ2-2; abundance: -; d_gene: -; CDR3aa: CASRDSGNTGELFF; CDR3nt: TGTGCCAGCCGCGATAGCGGGAACACCGGGGAGCTGTTTTTT
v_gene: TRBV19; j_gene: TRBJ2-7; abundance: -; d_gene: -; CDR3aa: CASSSPREQYF; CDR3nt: TGTGCCAGTAGTAGCCCGCGGGAGCAGTACTTC
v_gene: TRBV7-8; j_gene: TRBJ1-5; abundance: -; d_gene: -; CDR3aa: CASSLIRSQPQHF; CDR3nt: TGTGCCAGCAGCTTAATTCGGTCTCAGCCCCAGCATTTT
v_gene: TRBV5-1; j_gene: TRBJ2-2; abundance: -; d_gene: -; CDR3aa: CASSLLGDRRNTGELFF; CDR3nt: TGCGCCAGCAGCTTGTTGGGAGACAGGCGGAACACCGGGGAGCTGTTTTTT
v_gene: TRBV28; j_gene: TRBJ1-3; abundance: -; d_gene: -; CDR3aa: CASTGQWDTIYF; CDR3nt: TGTGCCAGCACTGGGCAATGGGACACCATATATTTT
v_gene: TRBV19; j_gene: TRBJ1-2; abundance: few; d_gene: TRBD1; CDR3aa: CASCNRGNYGYTF; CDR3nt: TGTGCCAGCTGTAACAGGGGAAACTATGGCTACACCTTC
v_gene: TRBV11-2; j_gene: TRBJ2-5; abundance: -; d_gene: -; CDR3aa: CASSLQVGRQETQYF; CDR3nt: TGTGCCAGCAGCTTACAAGTAGGTCGACAAGAGACCCAGTACTTC